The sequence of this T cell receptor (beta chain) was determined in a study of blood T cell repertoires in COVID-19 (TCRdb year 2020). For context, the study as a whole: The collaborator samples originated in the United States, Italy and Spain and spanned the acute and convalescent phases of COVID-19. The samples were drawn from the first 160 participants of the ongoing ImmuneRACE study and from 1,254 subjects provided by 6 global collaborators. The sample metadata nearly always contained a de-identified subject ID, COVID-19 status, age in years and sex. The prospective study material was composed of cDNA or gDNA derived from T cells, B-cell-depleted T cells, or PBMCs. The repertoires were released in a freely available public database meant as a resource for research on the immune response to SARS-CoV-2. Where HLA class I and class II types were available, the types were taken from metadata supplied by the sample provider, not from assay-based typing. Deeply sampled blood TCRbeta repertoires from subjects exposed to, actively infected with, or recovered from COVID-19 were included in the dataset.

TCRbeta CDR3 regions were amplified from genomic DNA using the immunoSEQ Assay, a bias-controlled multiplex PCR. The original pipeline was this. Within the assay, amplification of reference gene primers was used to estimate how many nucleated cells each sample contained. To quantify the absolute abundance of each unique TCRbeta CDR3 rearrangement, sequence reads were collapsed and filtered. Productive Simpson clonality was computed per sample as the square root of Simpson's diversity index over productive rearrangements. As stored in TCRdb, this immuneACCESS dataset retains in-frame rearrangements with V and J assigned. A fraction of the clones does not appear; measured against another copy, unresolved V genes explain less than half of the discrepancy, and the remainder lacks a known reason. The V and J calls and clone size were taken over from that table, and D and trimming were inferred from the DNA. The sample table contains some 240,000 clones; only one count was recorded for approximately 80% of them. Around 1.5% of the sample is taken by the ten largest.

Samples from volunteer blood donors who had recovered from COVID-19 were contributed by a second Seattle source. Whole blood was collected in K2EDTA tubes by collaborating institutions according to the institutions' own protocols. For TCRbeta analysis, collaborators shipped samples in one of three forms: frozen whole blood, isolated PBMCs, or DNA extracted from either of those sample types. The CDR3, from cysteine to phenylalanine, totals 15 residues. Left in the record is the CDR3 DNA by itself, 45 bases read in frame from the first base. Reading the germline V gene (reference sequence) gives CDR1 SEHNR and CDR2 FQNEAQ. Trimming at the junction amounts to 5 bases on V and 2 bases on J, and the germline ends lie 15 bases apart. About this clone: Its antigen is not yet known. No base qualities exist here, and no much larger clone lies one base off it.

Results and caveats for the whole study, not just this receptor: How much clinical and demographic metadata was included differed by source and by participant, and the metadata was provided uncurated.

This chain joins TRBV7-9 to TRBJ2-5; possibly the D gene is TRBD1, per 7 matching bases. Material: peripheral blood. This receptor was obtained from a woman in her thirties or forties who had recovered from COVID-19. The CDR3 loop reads CASSLGGTVQETQYF. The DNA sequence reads TGTGCCAGCAGCCTTGGAGGGACAGTTCAAGAGACCCAGTACTTC.